This T cell receptor beta chain was recovered during a study of T-cell reconstitution after alpha-beta-depleted transplantation in children. Germline CDR1 reads DFQATT; CDR2 reads SNEGSKA (reference sequence). There are 14 residues in the CDR3. V shed 5 bases and J 4 bases; nucleotides not matched to a gene: 8. Unique molecular identifiers were built into the TCRbeta library. Via MiXCR, TCRdb re-called the PCR reads, giving one row per CDR3 protein. The data show about 590,000 distinct CDR3 sequences, around 13% seen once. The chain recombines TRBV20-1 with TRBJ2-4, with TRBD1 matching 7 bases. The sample was PBMCs, mostly from graft donor cells, taken 360 days after TCRalphabeta/CD19-depleted stem cell transplant. This clonotype was sampled from a male patient aged 5 to 17 who had a stem cell transplant for acute myeloid leukemia, so the T cells may come from the graft donor. CDR3 nucleotide sequence: TGCAGTGCTGGCATAACAGGGGCTAAAAACATTCAGTACTTC. This sequence encodes CSAGITGAKNIQYF.